This TCR beta chain was captured in a study of T-cell memory formation after mild COVID-19. Study-level points and caveats: Mainly CM and EM harbored the contracting CD4+ clones; mainly EMRA harbored the CD8+ ones.

This clonotype was detected many times. Antigen: not known. UMIs and sample barcodes were carried by the TCR alpha and TCR beta cDNA libraries that 5'RACE produced using constant-segment primers. TCRdb independently ran MiXCR on the 5' RACE reads; one entry per CDR3 protein. The table lists fewer than 75,000 distinct CDR3 sequences, about 12% of them singletons. Germline assignment: CDR1 LGHNA and CDR2 YSLEER. Trimming cost V 2 bases and J 9 bases, with 21 bases left between them. The CDR3 extends over 16 amino acids. Sequencing input: PBMCs or a T cell subset sorted from them (not recorded which). The TCR originated in a man younger than 35 who had mild COVID-19 (a few samples of this study predate the infection). Cell type and time point are not known. The chain combines TRBV4-3 with TRBJ2-3, with TRBD2 as a possible D gene (6 bases). CDR3 DNA sequence: TGCGCCAGCAGCCAACAAGTGGGAGGTACCCGCGGAACGCAGTATTTT. Amino acid sequence: CASSQQVGGTRGTQYF.